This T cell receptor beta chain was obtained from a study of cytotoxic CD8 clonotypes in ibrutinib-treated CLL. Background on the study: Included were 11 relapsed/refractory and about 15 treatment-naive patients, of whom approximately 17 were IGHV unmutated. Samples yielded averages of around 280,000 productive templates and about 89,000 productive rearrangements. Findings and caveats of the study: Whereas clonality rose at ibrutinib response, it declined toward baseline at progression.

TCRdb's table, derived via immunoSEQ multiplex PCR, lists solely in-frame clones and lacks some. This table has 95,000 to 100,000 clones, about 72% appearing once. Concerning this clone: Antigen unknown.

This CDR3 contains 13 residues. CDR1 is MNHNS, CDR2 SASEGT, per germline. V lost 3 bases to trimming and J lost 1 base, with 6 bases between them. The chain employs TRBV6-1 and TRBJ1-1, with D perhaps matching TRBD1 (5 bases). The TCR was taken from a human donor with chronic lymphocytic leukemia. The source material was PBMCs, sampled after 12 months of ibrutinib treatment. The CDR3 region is CASSEGGNTEAFF. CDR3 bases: TGTGCCAGCAGTGAGGGGGGGAACACTGAAGCTTTCTTT.